A single sample gave rise to the 19 T cell receptor beta chains below, sequenced in a study of HIV-infected patients and healthy controls. TCRdb reanalysed the 5' RACE reads using MiXCR and keeps one entry per CDR3 protein. The sample records 15,000 to 20,000 distinct CDR3 sequences, roughly a fifth being singletons. Sequenced material: CD8+ T cells from blood. Every receptor here comes from a human donor in good health.

This clonotype was counted many times. The chain employs TRBV3-1 and TRBJ2-7; D gene ambiguous. CDR3 length: 13 amino acids. V was pared by 3 bases and J by 0 bases, with 6 bases between. In germline, CDR1 is LGHDT, CDR2 YNNKEL (reference sequence). As DNA, the CDR3 is TGTGCCAGCAGCCATACAACCTCCTACGAGCAGTACTTC. Translating it yields CASSHTTSYEQYF.

Relative to its sample, this clonotype is medium-sized. The chain combines TRBV6-1 with TRBJ2-1, with TRBD2 identical over 7 bases. The trim removed 1 base at V and 2 bases at J, leaving 14 bases unmatched. Per the germline V gene, CDR1 is MNHNS and CDR2 is SASEGT. The CDR3 length is 19 residues. CDR3 nucleotide sequence: TGTGCCAGCAGTGAAGAACAGTTAGCAGCGGGATCCCCCTACAATGAGCAGTTCTTC. It is translated as CASSEEQLAAGSPYNEQFF.

This clonotype was observed many times. The chain couples TRBV6-2 or TRBV6-3 to TRBJ2-7; D might be TRBD1 (6 bases). The germline gives CDR1 MNHEY, CDR2 SVGEGT. V was trimmed by 7 bases and J by 4 bases, leaving 17 bases between them. The CDR3 loop spans 14 amino acids. In DNA, the CDR3 is TGTGCCAGCAACTTGGGGGCCGGCCTTTACGAGCAGTACTTC. Protein sequence: CASNLGAGLYEQYF.

This chain uses TRBV9 with TRBJ1-6; 10 bases align to TRBD1. V dropped 3 bases and J dropped 7; count of bases not matched to a gene: 1. The CDR3 extends over 14 amino acids. Germline CDR1 is SGDLS and CDR2 is YYNGEE. The CDR3 sequence: CASSGGQGNSPLHF. CDR3 nucleotide sequence: TGTGCCAGCAGCGGGGGACAGGGGAATTCACCCCTCCACTTT.

The chain joins TRBV27 to TRBJ1-2; D remains ambiguous. The CDR3 is 14 amino acids. V shed 4 bases and J shed 2 bases, with 11 bases lying between them. Germline V lookup: CDR1 MNHEY, CDR2 SMNVEV (reference sequence). The CDR3 nucleotides read TGTGCCAGCAGTTCCTTGTTATCGAACTATGGCTACACCTTC. It translates to CASSSLLSNYGYTF.

The table lists this clonotype with many counts. The genes are TRBV7-9 and TRBJ1-1; a weak D match, TRBD1 (5 bases). This CDR3 comprises 15 residues. Between the trimmed V and J ends, which lost 1 base and 0 bases, there was a span of 9 bases. Germline CDR1 and CDR2: SEHNR and FQNEAQ (reference sequence). The CDR3 loop reads CASSLEGPMNTEAFF. The DNA of the CDR3 is TGTGCCAGCAGCTTAGAGGGACCTATGAACACTGAAGCTTTCTTT.

Ten or more counts support this clonotype. The genes are TRBV20-1 and TRBJ2-7, with a tentative D call TRBD2 (6 bases). This CDR3 spans 13 amino acids. V was pared by 6 bases and J by 2 bases, with 14 bases between. The germline CDR1 and CDR2 sequences are DFQATT and SNEGSKA (reference sequence). The DNA of the CDR3 is TGCAGTGCCCGCCACCCGGGGGCCTACGAGCAGTACTTC. As protein: CSARHPGAYEQYF.

This clonotype showed up just a few times. V and J are TRBV11-2 and TRBJ2-7, with 8 nucleotides matching TRBD2. CDR3 length: 15 residues. J was trimmed by 5 bases and V by 3 bases; bases with no gene match: 9. The germline V gene encodes CDR1 SGHAT and CDR2 FQNNGV. CDR3 bases: TGTGCCAGCAGCTTGATAGCGGGACCCAACCACGAGCAGTACTTC. Its protein product is CASSLIAGPNHEQYF.

There are many counts of this clonotype. The chain links TRBV10-3 to TRBJ2-1; weak D call: TRBD2 (5 bases). The germline V gene encodes CDR1 ENHRY and CDR2 SYGVKD. CDR3 size: 12 residues. Trimming removed 10 bases from V and 8 bases from J, with 15 bases in between. The CDR3 DNA reads as TGTGCCAGCCTAGAAGGAGGCGATGAGCAGTTCTTC. Protein product: CASLEGGDEQFF.

This clonotype was seen more than once but under ten times. This rearrangement joins TRBV4-1 to TRBJ1-5; D may be TRBD1 (6 bases). Looked up from germline, CDR1 is MGHRA and CDR2 is YSYEKL. CDR3 length equals 16 residues. V was trimmed by 0 bases and J by 3 bases, leaving 12 bases between them. The CDR3 DNA is TGCGCCAGCAGCCAAGACGACAGGAACTCCAATCAGCCCCAGCATTTT. Its translation: CASSQDDRNSNQPQHF.

In this sample, this clonotype turned up many times. The V call is TRBV12-3 or TRBV12-4, the J call TRBJ2-1; D possibly corresponds to TRBD2 (5 bases). V lost 4 bases, J lost 8 bases, and 18 bases lay in between. The CDR3 spans 15 residues. Here the CDR3 DNA reads TGTGCCAGCAGTTCGTCCTCGGGATCGTTGGATGAGCAGTTCTTC. Its protein is CASSSSSGSLDEQFF.

V is TRBV2 and J is TRBJ2-1; 8 bases fit TRBD1. Trimming cost V 1 base and J 8 bases; bases outside gene matches: 10. Looked up from germline, CDR1 is SNHLY and CDR2 is FYNNEI. CDR3 size: 16 residues. CDR3 in amino acids: CASSEVGAGGRDEQFF. In nucleotides, the CDR3 is TGTGCCAGCAGTGAAGTAGGAGCAGGGGGCCGCGATGAGCAGTTCTTC. The whole variable domain, remainder taken from reference TRBV2 and TRBJ2-1, is EPEVTQTPSHQVTQMGQEVILRCVPISNHLYFYWYRQILGQKVEFLVSFYNNEISEKSEIFDDQFSVERPDGSNFTLKIRSTKLEDSAMYFCASSEVGAGGRDEQFFGPGTRLTVL.

This clonotype came up once. The V call is TRBV2, the J call TRBJ1-2; the match to TRBD1 covers 8 bases. The V gene's germline CDR1 is SNHLY and CDR2 FYNNEI. CDR3 size: 22 residues. The V gene end was trimmed by 3 bases and the J gene end by 5 bases; junction bases not matched to a gene: 29. The CDR3 region is CASSDFRQLSGQGSFANYGYTF. As DNA, the CDR3 is TGTGCCAGCAGTGATTTTAGGCAGTTATCTGGACAGGGAAGTTTTGCCAATTATGGCTACACCTTC.

This clonotype was counted at least ten times. The J gene is TRBJ1-5, the V gene TRBV12-3 or TRBV12-4; D remains ambiguous. The CDR3 loop spans 16 amino acids. The V gene lost 3 bases and the J gene lost 0 bases, with 12 bases spanning the gap. The chain's CDR3 is CASSFSGLYSNQPQHF. The CDR3 region has the DNA TGTGCCAGCAGTTTTTCCGGACTATATAGCAATCAGCCCCAGCATTTT.

The chain uses TRBV11-2 and TRBJ2-4; D remains ambiguous. CDR1 is SGHAT, CDR2 FQNNGV, per germline. The length of the CDR3 is 13 residues. V lost 2 bases, J lost 5 bases, and 7 bases lay in between. DNA of the CDR3: TGTGCCAGCAGCTTATACGGAGAAAACATTCAGTACTTC. Translating it yields CASSLYGENIQYF.

The genes are TRBV13 and TRBJ1-1; D call uncertain. The V gene's germline CDR1 is PRHDT and CDR2 FYEKMQ (reference sequence). Trimming took 2 bases from V and 5 from J, leaving 6 bases between them. The CDR3 extends over 12 amino acids. Here the CDR3 reads CASSLPRTEAFF. CDR3 bases: TGTGCCAGCAGCTTACCGAGGACTGAAGCTTTCTTT.

V usage is TRBV30 and J usage is TRBJ1-1; TRBD1 is a possible D gene (5 bases). CDR3 length: 13 amino acids. V lost 1 base and J lost 6, with 12 bases in between. Germline assignment: CDR1 GTSNPN and CDR2 SVGIG (reference sequence). CDR3 protein: CAWSGPGNPEAFF. As DNA, the CDR3 is TGTGCCTGGAGTGGACCAGGGAATCCTGAAGCTTTCTTT.

This clonotype has just one count. J is TRBJ2-1 and V is TRBV4-1; possibly TRBD1 or TRBD2 for D (5 bases each). CDR1 and CDR2 from the germline V gene are MGHRA and YSYEKL. V was clipped by 0 bases and J by 4 bases, with 13 bases between them. This CDR3 contains 16 residues. The CDR3 loop is CASSQDHQGRYNEQFF. The CDR3 bases are TGCGCCAGCAGCCAAGATCACCAGGGACGTTACAATGAGCAGTTCTTC.

This chain uses TRBV5-1 with TRBJ2-3; possibly TRBD1 for D (5 bases). V gave up 2 bases and J gave up 3 bases, with 10 bases separating them. Germline loops: CDR1 SGHRS, CDR2 YFSETQ. The CDR3 spans 14 residues. The CDR3 here is CASSFSRETDTQYF. CDR3 nucleotides: TGCGCCAGCAGCTTCTCCAGGGAAACAGATACGCAGTATTTT.